These 5 T cell receptor beta chains were sequenced from one sample in a study of T cells in Graves' hyperthyroidism and ophthalmopathy. TCR beta CDR3 regions were amplified from RNA transcripts. The study used the HTBI primer set for a first-round RT-PCR of the TCR CDR3. One entry per CDR3 protein, called by TCRdb with MiXCR from the multiplex PCR reads. The sample yields a few hundred thousand distinct CDR3 sequences, 15% to 19% seen once. Sequences were obtained from blood. These receptors originate from a woman aged 18-29 years with Graves' hyperthyroidism.

This clonotype came up many times. The genes are TRBV20-1 and TRBJ2-5; 7 bases are a match to TRBD2. J lost 3 bases, V lost 6 bases, and 10 bases had no gene match. Germline values: CDR1 DFQATT, CDR2 SNEGSKA (reference sequence). There are 14 residues in the CDR3. The CDR3: CSALSRDYKETQYF. As DNA, the CDR3 is TGCAGTGCACTATCCCGGGACTACAAAGAGACCCAGTACTTC.

Ten or more counts support this clonotype. CDR3 sequence: CASTVGTEAFF. CDR3 sequence (DNA): TGTGCCAGCACTGTGGGCACTGAAGCTTTCTTT. The chain has TRBV7-9 and TRBJ1-1; D is unclear. The germline gives CDR1 SEHNR, CDR2 FQNEAQ (reference sequence). This CDR3 has 11 amino acids. The V and J ends lost 7 bases and 4 bases respectively, with 7 bases between them.

There are a few counts of this clonotype. The chain couples TRBV12-3 or TRBV12-4 to TRBJ2-5; D might be TRBD2 (6 bases). This CDR3 spans 17 amino acids. V was pared by 3 bases and J by 5 bases, with 22 bases between. The CDR3 loop is CASSFFGRGTGSETQYF. The DNA for the CDR3 is TGTGCCAGCAGTTTTTTTGGCCGCGGGACTGGCAGCGAGACCCAGTACTTC.

This clonotype was detected ten times or more. The genes are TRBV5-1 and TRBJ2-2; perhaps TRBD1 as D (5 bases). Germline V CDR1 and CDR2: SGHRS, YFSETQ. The V and J ends lost 3 bases and 2 bases respectively, with 14 bases between them. This CDR3 has 16 amino acids. CDR3 coding DNA: TGCGCCAGCAGCTCAACAGGAGCTACAAACACCGGGGAGCTGTTTTTT. This translates into CASSSTGATNTGELFF.

There are many counts of this clonotype. The gene calls are TRBV3-1 and TRBJ2-2, with 9 bases identical to TRBD1. The CDR3 spans 15 residues. Germline values: CDR1 LGHDT, CDR2 YNNKEL (reference sequence). Trimming cost V 1 base and J 7 bases; bases outside gene matches: 4. The chain's CDR3 is CASSQGDRAGGELFF. The CDR3 DNA follows: TGTGCCAGCAGCCAAGGGGACAGGGCCGGCGGGGAGCTGTTTTTT.